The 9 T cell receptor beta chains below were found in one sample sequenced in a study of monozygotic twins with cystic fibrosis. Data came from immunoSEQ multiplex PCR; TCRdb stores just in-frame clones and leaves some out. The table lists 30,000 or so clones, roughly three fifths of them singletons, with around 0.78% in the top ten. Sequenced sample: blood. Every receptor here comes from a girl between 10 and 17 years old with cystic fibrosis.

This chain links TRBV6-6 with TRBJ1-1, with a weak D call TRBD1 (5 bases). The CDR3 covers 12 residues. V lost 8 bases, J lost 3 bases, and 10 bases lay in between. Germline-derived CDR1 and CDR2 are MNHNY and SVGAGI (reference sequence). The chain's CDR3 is CASGLGHTEAFF. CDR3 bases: TGTGCCAGCGGCCTGGGGCACACTGAAGCTTTCTTT.

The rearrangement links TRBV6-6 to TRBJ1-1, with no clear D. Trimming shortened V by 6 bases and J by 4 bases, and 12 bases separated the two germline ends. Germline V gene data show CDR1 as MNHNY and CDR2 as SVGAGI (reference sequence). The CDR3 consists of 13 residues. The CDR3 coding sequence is TGTGCCAGCAGCCTCCCGAGGGTCACTGAAGCTTTCTTT. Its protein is CASSLPRVTEAFF.

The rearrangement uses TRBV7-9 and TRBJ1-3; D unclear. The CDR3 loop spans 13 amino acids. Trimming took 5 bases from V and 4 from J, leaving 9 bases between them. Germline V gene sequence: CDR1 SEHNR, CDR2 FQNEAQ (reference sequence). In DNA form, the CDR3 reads TGTGCCAGCAGCCCTAGGCCCGGAAACACCATATATTTT. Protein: CASSPRPGNTIYF.

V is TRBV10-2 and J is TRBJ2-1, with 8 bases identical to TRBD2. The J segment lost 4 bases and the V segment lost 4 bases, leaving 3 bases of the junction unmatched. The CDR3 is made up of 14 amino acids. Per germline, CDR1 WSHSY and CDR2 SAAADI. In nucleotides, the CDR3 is TGCGCCAGCAGTGGAACGGGAGGGTACAATGAGCAGTTCTTC. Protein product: CASSGTGGYNEQFF.

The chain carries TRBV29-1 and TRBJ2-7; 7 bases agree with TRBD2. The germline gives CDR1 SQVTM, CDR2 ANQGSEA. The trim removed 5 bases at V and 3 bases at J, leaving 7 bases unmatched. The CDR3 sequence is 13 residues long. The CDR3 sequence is CSVYSGEIYEQYF. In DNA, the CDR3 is TGCAGCGTTTACAGCGGGGAGATCTACGAGCAGTACTTC.

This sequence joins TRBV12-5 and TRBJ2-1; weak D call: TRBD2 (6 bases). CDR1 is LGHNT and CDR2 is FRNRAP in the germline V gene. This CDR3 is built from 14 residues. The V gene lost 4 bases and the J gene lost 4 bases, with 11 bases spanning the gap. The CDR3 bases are TGTGCTAGTGGTTCGGGACTGAGGTACAATGAGCAGTTCTTC. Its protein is CASGSGLRYNEQFF.

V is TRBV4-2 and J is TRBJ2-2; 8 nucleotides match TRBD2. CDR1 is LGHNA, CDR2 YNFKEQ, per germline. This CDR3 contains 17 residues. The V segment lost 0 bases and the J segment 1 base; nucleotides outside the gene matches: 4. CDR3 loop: CASSQDNLAGNTGELFF. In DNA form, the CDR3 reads TGTGCCAGCAGCCAAGATAACCTAGCGGGGAACACCGGGGAGCTGTTTTTT.

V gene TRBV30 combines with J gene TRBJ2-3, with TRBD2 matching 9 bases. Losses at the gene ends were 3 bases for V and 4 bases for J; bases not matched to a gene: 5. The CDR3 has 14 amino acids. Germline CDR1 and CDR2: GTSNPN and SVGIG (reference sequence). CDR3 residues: CAWRRAGGADTQYF. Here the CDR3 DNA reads TGTGCCTGGAGGAGAGCGGGGGGTGCAGATACGCAGTATTTT. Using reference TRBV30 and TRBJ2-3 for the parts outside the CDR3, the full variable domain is SQTIHQWPATLVQPVGSPLSLECTVEGTSNPNLYWYRQAAGRGLQLLFYSVGIGQISSEVPQNLSASRPQDRQFILSSKKLLLSDSGFYLCAWRRAGGADTQYFGPGTRLTVL.

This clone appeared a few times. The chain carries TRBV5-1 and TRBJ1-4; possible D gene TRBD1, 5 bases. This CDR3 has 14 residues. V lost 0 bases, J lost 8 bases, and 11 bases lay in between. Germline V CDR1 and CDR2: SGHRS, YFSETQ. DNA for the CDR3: TGCGCCAGCAGCTTGGCCCAGGGAGGAGAAAAACTGTTTTTT. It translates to CASSLAQGGEKLFF.